Below, 15 T cell receptor beta chains from the same sample are listed, as sequenced in a study of T cell responses to AZD1222 COVID-19 vaccine. Repertoires were generated with immunoSEQ multiplex PCR, while TCRdb's copy carries only in-frame clones and drops some. The sample has roughly 160,000 clones, roughly nine tenths seen once. The sample in question was peripheral blood, obtained on day 0 of AZD1222 vaccination. The source is an adult in good health.

The chain recombines TRBV5-6 with TRBJ2-7, with 11 bases aligning to TRBD1. Per the germline V gene, CDR1 is SGHDT and CDR2 is YYEEEE. The junction had 2 bases not matched to a gene; V was cut back by 4 bases and J by 2 bases. The CDR3 loop spans 14 amino acids. CDR3 residues: CASSGGQGAYEQYF. The CDR3 DNA reads as TGTGCCAGCAGCGGGGGACAGGGGGCCTACGAGCAGTACTTC.

The CDR3 nucleotides read TGTGCCTGGAGTGTGGACGGCGGCCATGAAAAACTGTTTTTT. The encoded protein is CAWSVDGGHEKLFF. J is TRBJ1-4 and V is TRBV30; D uncertain. CDR1 and CDR2 (germline): GTSNPN, SVGIG (reference sequence). Trimming took 0 bases from V and 6 from J, leaving 11 bases between them. The CDR3 consists of 14 residues. Drawing the rest from reference TRBV30 and TRBJ1-4, the complete variable domain is SQTIHQWPATLVQPVGSPLSLECTVEGTSNPNLYWYRQAAGRGLQLLFYSVGIGQISSEVPQNLSASRPQDRQFILSSKKLLLSDSGFYLCAWSVDGGHEKLFFGSGTQLSVL.

The gene calls are TRBV4-1 and TRBJ2-7; maybe TRBD2 (6 bases). V was shortened by 7 bases and J by 8 bases, with 27 bases between the two germline ends. CDR1 is MGHRA and CDR2 is YSYEKL in the germline V gene. The CDR3 totals 16 residues. CDR3 region: CASITNRDSEKRKQYV. The CDR3 nucleotides read TGCGCCAGCATCACAAACCGGGACTCCGAAAAGAGGAAGCAGTACGTC.

The rearrangement links TRBV4-3 to TRBJ1-4; no reliable D call. This CDR3 contains 15 residues. Trimming cost V 1 base and J 4 bases, with 10 bases left between them. Germline lookup yields CDR1 LGHNA and CDR2 YSLEER. Here the CDR3 DNA reads TGCGCCAGCAGCCAAGTTGAGGGCTTTAATGAAAAACTGTTTTTT. It encodes CASSQVEGFNEKLFF.

This clone was detected only a few times. This chain links TRBV18 with TRBJ2-1; D gene ambiguous. Per germline, CDR1 KGHSH and CDR2 LQKENI. This CDR3 spans 17 amino acids. Trimming cost V 1 base and J 6 bases, with 19 bases left between them. CDR3: CASSPLRFGVSLNEQFF. CDR3 bases: TGTGCCAGCTCACCACTTCGTTTTGGGGTCTCTCTCAATGAGCAGTTCTTC.

The rearrangement joins TRBV29-1 to TRBJ1-2, with D unclear. The CDR3 has 15 residues. Germline V gene data show CDR1 as SQVTM and CDR2 as ANQGSEA. The V gene lost 2 bases and the J gene lost 3 bases, with 16 bases spanning the gap. Written as DNA, the CDR3 is TGCAGCGTTGAATCGGAGGACCTGAAATACTATGGCTACACCTTC. This encodes CSVESEDLKYYGYTF.

This chain joins TRBV7-3 and TRBJ2-2; D gene unclear. Germline V CDR1 and CDR2: SGHTA, FQGTGA. This CDR3 spans 13 amino acids. V gave up 2 bases and J gave up 4 bases, with 5 bases separating them. The CDR3 spells CASSLPSTGELFF. As DNA, the CDR3 is TGTGCCAGCAGCTTACCTTCCACCGGGGAGCTGTTTTTT.

The CDR3 spells CASRFPGGPADTQYF. The DNA of the CDR3 is TGCGCCAGCAGATTCCCGGGGGGGCCGGCAGATACGCAGTATTTT. The chain carries TRBV5-1 and TRBJ2-3; 8 nucleotides align to TRBD2. This CDR3 has 15 residues. Germline V gene lookup returns CDR1 SGHRS and CDR2 YFSETQ. Trimming took 5 bases from V and 4 from J; bases not matched to a gene: 9.

The rearrangement joins TRBV27 to TRBJ2-2, with 8 bases identical to TRBD2. The junction had 2 bases not matched to a gene; V was cut back by 7 bases and J by 7 bases. CDR1 is MNHEY, CDR2 SMNVEV, per germline (reference sequence). The CDR3 consists of 12 residues. CDR3: CASTRGGGELFF. The DNA of the CDR3 is TGTGCCAGCACACGGGGGGGCGGGGAGCTGTTTTTT.

V and J are TRBV25-1 and TRBJ1-2; unclear D gene. The CDR3 covers 11 residues. From germline, CDR1 is MGHDK and CDR2 SYGVNS. Between the trimmed V and J ends, which lost 8 bases and 3 bases, there was a span of 7 bases. The CDR3 region has the DNA TGTGCCAGCGCGTGGCACTATGGCTACACCTTC. Its protein product is CASAWHYGYTF.

The CDR3 protein is CASSYGVAGGTGELFF. In DNA, the CDR3 is TGTGCCAGCAGTTACGGTGTAGCGGGGGGAACCGGGGAGCTGTTTTTT. The chain links TRBV6-5 to TRBJ2-2; 10 positions match TRBD2. Germline V lookup: CDR1 MNHEY, CDR2 SVGAGI. Trimming took 2 bases from V and 5 from J; bases not matched to a gene: 5. The CDR3 totals 16 residues.

This chain uses TRBV10-1 with TRBJ1-1; 7 bases align to TRBD1. This CDR3 region has 13 residues. The V gene end was trimmed by 4 bases and the J gene end by 1 base; junction bases not matched to a gene: 0. The germline V gene has CDR1 WNHNN and CDR2 SYGVQD (reference sequence). DNA for the CDR3: TGCGCCAGCAGTGGACAGGGGAACACTGAAGCTTTCTTT. It specifies CASSGQGNTEAFF.

CDR3 in amino acids: CAISGGTGELFF. The CDR3 DNA reads as TGTGCCATCAGTGGGGGTACCGGGGAGCTGTTTTTT. The chain carries TRBV10-3 and TRBJ2-2; D gene ambiguous. CDR3 size: 12 residues. V lost 4 bases and J lost 5, with 5 bases in between. Germline V lookup: CDR1 ENHRY, CDR2 SYGVKD.

V is TRBV9 and J is TRBJ1-5; TRBD1 matches 9 bases. CDR3 size: 15 residues. The germline gives CDR1 SGDLS, CDR2 YYNGEE. Trimming cost V 4 bases and J 3 bases; bases outside gene matches: 5. The CDR3 sequence is CASSQGTGHNQPQHF. The CDR3, as DNA: TGTGCCAGCAGCCAGGGGACAGGGCACAATCAGCCCCAGCATTTT.

The chain joins TRBV7-8 to TRBJ2-2, with a weak D call TRBD1 (5 bases). The V and J ends lost 4 bases and 4 bases respectively, with 10 bases between them. The CDR3 spans 14 residues. Germline-derived CDR1 and CDR2 are SGHVS and FQNEAQ. DNA for the CDR3: TGTGCCAGCAGCTCCCCTCAGGGCACCGGGGAGCTGTTTTTT. Residues: CASSSPQGTGELFF.